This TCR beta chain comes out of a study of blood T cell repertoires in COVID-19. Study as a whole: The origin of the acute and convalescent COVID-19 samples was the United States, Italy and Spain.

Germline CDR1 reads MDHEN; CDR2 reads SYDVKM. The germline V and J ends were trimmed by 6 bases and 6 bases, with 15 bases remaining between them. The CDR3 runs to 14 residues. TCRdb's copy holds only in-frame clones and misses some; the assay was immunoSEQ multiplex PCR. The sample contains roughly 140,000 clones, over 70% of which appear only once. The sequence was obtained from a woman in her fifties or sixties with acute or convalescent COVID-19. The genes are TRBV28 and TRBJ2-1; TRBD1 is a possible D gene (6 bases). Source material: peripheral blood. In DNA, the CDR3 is TGTGCCAGCAGGGTCACAGGGCCCACCAATGAGCAGTTCTTC. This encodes CASRVTGPTNEQFF.